This entry lists 17 T cell receptor beta chains sequenced from one sample in a study of blood T cell repertoires in COVID-19. Libraries were prepared by immunoSEQ multiplex PCR; TCRdb keeps only in-frame clonotypes and omits some of them. This repertoire shows around 270,000 clones, around 81% found once; its top ten account for more than 15%. Sequenced sample: peripheral blood. These receptors were taken from a person between 65 and 80 years old with COVID-19, enrolled during active disease.

This clone has just one count. The J gene is TRBJ2-7, the V gene TRBV9; D perhaps matches TRBD2 (6 bases). The germline V gene has CDR1 SGDLS and CDR2 YYNGEE. The V end was cut by 0 bases, the J end by 1 base, with 8 bases between. The CDR3 loop spans 14 amino acids. The CDR3 sequence: CASSVGRGSYEQYF. CDR3 in DNA: TGTGCCAGCAGCGTAGGGAGGGGATCCTACGAGCAGTACTTC.

The chain combines TRBV19 with TRBJ2-1, with 10 bases identical to TRBD1. CDR1 LNHDA and CDR2 SQIVND come from the germline V gene (reference sequence). This CDR3 contains 16 residues. After removal of 3 bases from V and 2 bases from J, the junction contained 4 bases not matched to a gene. CDR3: CASSMDRGMTYNEQFF. CDR3 nucleotide sequence: TGTGCCAGTAGTATGGACAGGGGGATGACCTACAATGAGCAGTTCTTC.

V usage is TRBV6-5 and J usage is TRBJ2-1; perhaps TRBD1 as D (6 bases). Trimming took 8 bases from V and 6 from J, leaving 11 bases between them. Per the germline V gene, CDR1 is MNHEY and CDR2 is SVGAGI. The CDR3 consists of 12 residues. The CDR3 DNA sequence: TGTGCCAGCGGGACAAACCTCAATGAGCAGTTCTTC. Protein product: CASGTNLNEQFF.

The chain recombines TRBV27 with TRBJ2-2; 7 bases match TRBD2. The V gene end was trimmed by 5 bases and the J gene end by 4 bases; junction bases not matched to a gene: 4. The CDR3 sequence is 14 residues long. In germline, CDR1 is MNHEY, CDR2 SMNVEV (reference sequence). The CDR3 spells CASSRSGGTGELFF. The CDR3 DNA reads TGTGCCAGCAGTCGATCGGGGGGCACCGGGGAGCTGTTTTTT.

The gene calls are TRBV7-8 and TRBJ2-5; D gene unclear. Germline V gives CDR1 SGHVS, CDR2 FQNEAQ. Trimming removed 1 base from V and 7 bases from J, with 13 bases in between. The CDR3 contains 14 residues. CDR3 nucleotide sequence: TGTGCCAGCAGCTTAGGAGGAAAACGAGGGACCCAGTACTTC. It yields the protein CASSLGGKRGTQYF.

The V and J genes are TRBV14 and TRBJ2-6, with 10 positions matching TRBD1. V shed 2 bases and J 4 bases; nucleotides not matched to a gene: 14. The CDR3 consists of 20 residues. The V gene's germline CDR1 is SGHDN and CDR2 FVKESK. The CDR3 DNA follows: TGTGCCAGCAGCCAACTTACCTTCCGGGACAGGGGATCGGGGGCCAACGTCCTGACTTTC. This codes for CASSQLTFRDRGSGANVLTF.

The chain combines TRBV14 with TRBJ1-5; tentatively, D is TRBD1 (6 bases). Trimming left V 1 base short and J 5 bases short, with 15 bases between. The CDR3 has 16 amino acids. Germline V lookup: CDR1 SGHDN, CDR2 FVKESK. The CDR3: CASSQAGGAVDQPQHF. CDR3 bases: TGTGCCAGCAGCCAAGCGGGGGGGGCCGTCGATCAGCCCCAGCATTTT. The full variable domain, rest sourced from reference TRBV14 and TRBJ1-5, is EAGVTQFPSHSVIEKGQTVTLRCDPISGHDNLYWYRRVMGKEIKFLLHFVKESKQDESGMPNNRFLAERTGGTYSTLKVQPAELEDSGVYFCASSQAGGAVDQPQHFGDGTRLSIL.

CDR3 DNA: TGTGCCACCACCGGAGAGCGCTCCTACGAGCAGTACTTC. Translating it yields CATTGERSYEQYF. The chain combines TRBV28 with TRBJ2-7, with no clear D. The CDR3 covers 13 residues. Germline V gives CDR1 MDHEN, CDR2 SYDVKM. V was shortened by 10 bases and J by 0 bases, with 13 bases between the two germline ends.

The rearrangement links TRBV15 to TRBJ2-1; D is unclear. CDR1 is LNHNV, CDR2 YYDKDF, per germline (reference sequence). The CDR3 consists of 14 residues. The V end lost 1 base, the J end lost 1 base, and 5 bases lay between the germline ends. The CDR3 coding sequence is TGTGCCACCAGCAGAGTCCGGTCCTACAATGAGCAGTTCTTC. It is translated as CATSRVRSYNEQFF.

The chain combines TRBV7-8 with TRBJ2-7; 14 bases align to TRBD2. Germline loops: CDR1 SGHVS, CDR2 FQNEAQ. V gave up 2 bases and J gave up 6 bases; unmatched junction bases: 9. This CDR3 is built from 17 residues. CDR3 nucleotide sequence: TGTGCCAGCAGCTTAATCTGGACGGGGACTAGCGGGGGCGAGCAGTACTTC. It translates to CASSLIWTGTSGGEQYF. Based on the CDR3 plus reference TRBV7-8 and TRBJ2-7, the full variable domain is GAGVSQSPRYKVAKRGQDVALRCDPISGHVSLFWYQQALGQGPEFLTYFQNEAQLDKSGLPSDRFFAERPEGSVSTLKIQRTQQEDSAVYLCASSLIWTGTSGGEQYFGPGTRLTVT.

The chain combines TRBV14 with TRBJ1-2, with TRBD1 identical over 7 bases. The V segment lost 4 bases and the J segment 4 bases; nucleotides outside the gene matches: 6. The CDR3 spans 14 residues. CDR1 is SGHDN and CDR2 is FVKESK in the germline V gene. In nucleotides, the CDR3 is TGTGCCAGCAGCCGGAGGGGGCCATTCTATGGCTACACCTTC. Translated: CASSRRGPFYGYTF.

The rearrangement joins TRBV5-1 to TRBJ2-5, with TRBD2 as a possible D gene (6 bases). V was clipped by 4 bases and J by 2 bases, with 9 bases between them. The CDR3 is made up of 13 amino acids. The germline CDR1 and CDR2 sequences are SGHRS and YFSETQ. CDR3 protein: CASSPGDQETQYF. CDR3 bases: TGCGCCAGCAGCCCGGGGGATCAAGAGACCCAGTACTTC.

The genes are TRBV11-3 and TRBJ2-7; D may be TRBD1 (5 bases). CDR3 length: 14 amino acids. Germline CDR1 reads SGHNT; CDR2 reads YENEEA. Between the trimmed V and J ends, which lost 5 bases and 2 bases, there was a span of 13 bases. The CDR3 nucleotides are TGTGCCAGCAGCCTCAGCTCGACAGCCTACGAGCAGTACTTC. This translates into CASSLSSTAYEQYF.

This chain connects TRBV18 to TRBJ1-5, with a weak D call TRBD1 (6 bases). CDR1 KGHSH and CDR2 LQKENI come from the germline V gene. There are 15 residues in the CDR3. Trimming stripped 3 bases from V and 2 bases from J, with 11 bases between. CDR3 loop: CASSPLQGRNQPQHF. The DNA for the CDR3 is TGTGCCAGCTCACCCCTACAGGGCCGCAATCAGCCCCAGCATTTT.

This rearrangement joins TRBV20-1 to TRBJ2-5, with 9 bases lining up with TRBD1. Losses at the gene ends were 3 bases for V and 2 bases for J; bases not matched to a gene: 7. CDR1 and CDR2 from the germline V gene are DFQATT and SNEGSKA (reference sequence). This CDR3 has 15 amino acids. Written as DNA, the CDR3 is TGCAGTGCTAGTTTGGGACAGGGTTGGCAAGAGACCCAGTACTTC. Its translation: CSASLGQGWQETQYF.

The genes are TRBV3-1 (or the pseudogene TRBV3-2) and TRBJ1-1; D gene ambiguous. The CDR3 totals 16 residues. CDR1 and CDR2 (germline): LGHDT, YNNKEL (reference sequence). Trimming shortened V by 4 bases and J by 1 base, and 16 bases separated the two germline ends. CDR3: CASSLKAISGNTEAFF. The CDR3 nucleotides read TGTGCCAGCAGCCTAAAAGCGATTTCCGGGAACACTGAAGCTTTCTTT.

V gene TRBV7-8 combines with J gene TRBJ2-5, with TRBD2 matching 8 bases. Germline-derived CDR1 and CDR2 are SGHVS and FQNEAQ. V shed 8 bases, J shed 5 bases, and the junction held 16 bases outside the gene matches. This CDR3 is built from 16 residues. DNA for the CDR3: TGTGCCAGCTCCTCCTCATCCCTGGGACTAGGTGAGACCCAGTACTTC. Amino acid sequence: CASSSSSLGLGETQYF.